This record covers a single T cell receptor (beta chain). It has no known antigen specificity. Per-base quality was not reported, and no clone a single base away is much larger than it. The record originates from a study of STAT5B mutations in CD4+ large granular lymphocyte leukemia (dated by TCRdb to 2021 to 2024). Study-level background: Among healthy controls, the CDR3 'QG' motif was associated with a particular HLA allele. The TCRbeta repertoires of CD4+ T-cell large granular lymphocyte leukemia patients were compared with the TCRbeta repertoires of healthy blood donors. The purity of purified fractions was confirmed by flow cytometry on FACSCanto II or FACSVerse to exceed 95% among lymphocytes. The full study reports these points: TRBV06-family usage was enriched among the top patient clones (8/27) compared with healthy controls (2/35). Compared with healthy CD4+ repertoires, CD4-sorted patient repertoires appeared more clonal, and this difference remained even after the putative leukemic clones were removed. The data were not HLA-matched, and the relatively small sample size could explain the higher clonality seen in CD4+ compared with CD8+ T-LGLL. Each patient's main leukemic clonotypes were private, but approximately 27% of these clonotypes showed up at low frequency in the non-leukemic repertoires of other patients.

Trimming leaves V shorter by 3 bases and J shorter by 6 bases, with the junction holding 7 bases beyond the gene matches. CDR1 ENHRY and CDR2 SYGVKD are derived from the germline V gene. Counted from cysteine to phenylalanine, this CDR3 has 16 amino acids. The only DNA kept is the CDR3, 48 bases in frame from the first base. The healthy control group was made up of a few dozen blood donors, and the Finnish Red Cross blood service supplied their buffy coats. All TCR-sequenced material derived from peripheral blood: patient blood samples and healthy donor buffy coats. Peripheral blood mononuclear cells were isolated by Ficoll-Hypaque gradient centrifugation. Magnetic purification was used to isolate CD4+ cells from the buffy coats of the healthy controls. The Gentra Puregene Cell and Tissue kit was used to extract genomic DNA, and a Qubit 2.0 fluorometer was used to measure the amount of genomic DNA.

TCRbeta rearrangements were sequenced from genomic DNA using the immunoSEQ assay at survey resolution. As for how the authors treated the data: A lowest detectable productive clonotype frequency of 2.59 x 10-5 was observed in the TCR sequencing data. Only productive TCRbeta rearrangements, meaning sequences that were complete and in-frame, were kept for the analyses. Simpson clonality, calculated in the immunoSEQ Analyzer version 3.0, was used as the measure of sample clonality. Based on frequency, clones were grouped as very rare, small, medium, large (1-20%) or hyperexpanded (>20%). Generation probabilities were estimated with OLGA 1.2.3, V-gene circos plots were made with VDJtools, specificities were looked up in VDJdb, and CDR3 motifs were identified with GLIPH. In its TCRdb copy, this immuneACCESS table keeps in-frame sequences only and misses some clones. Where compared with another copy, unresolved V genes explain less than half of these, and the others have no known cause. V and J calls and clone size are copied from that table; D and trimming were computed from the DNA. The sample table shows 37,000 or so clones, and 80% to 90% are seen once. Around 3.5% of the sample is held by the ten biggest clonotypes.

Source material: CD4+ T cells from blood buffy coats. Recombination joined TRBV10-3 with TRBJ2-7; the junction holds 14 bases that match TRBD2. This clonotype was obtained from a human donor in good health. CDR3 protein: CAISDSGTSGSSEQYF. The sequenced DNA is TGTGCCATCAGTGATTCCGGGACTAGCGGGAGTTCCGAGCAGTACTTC.